The sequence of this T cell receptor beta chain was determined in a study of T cells in Graves' hyperthyroidism and ophthalmopathy. Broader study findings: From stable hyperthyroidism, ophthalmopathy was separated by a 13 V-J model. Also found in blood were most expanded thyroid clonotypes above 0.001.

A note on this clonotype: Antigen specificity is unknown.

The investigators amplified TCR beta CDR3 regions from RNA transcripts. First-round RT-PCR targeting the TCR CDR3 was performed with the HTBI primer set. TCRdb re-derived calls from the multiplex PCR reads in MiXCR, one entry per CDR3 protein. The table has some 250,000 distinct CDR3 sequences, more than 14% seen once. Patients aged 18 to 65 with hyperthyroidism were newly diagnosed, with duration under 2 months. Patients having uncontrolled infection, another autoimmune disease, pregnancy or lactation were not included. Germline CDR1 MDHEN, CDR2 SYDVKM. V gave up 6 bases and J gave up 8 bases; unmatched junction bases: 16. This CDR3 is 16 amino acids long.

This TCR came from a woman in her 40s with Graves' hyperthyroidism that later progressed to Graves' ophthalmopathy. The V gene is TRBV28, the J gene TRBJ2-3; 8 nucleotides line up with TRBD2. The sequencing input was blood. As DNA, the CDR3 is TGTGCCAGCAGCCCCACCGGGGGGGGGTTACATAGTACGCAGTATTTT. Amino acid sequence: CASSPTGGGLHSTQYF.